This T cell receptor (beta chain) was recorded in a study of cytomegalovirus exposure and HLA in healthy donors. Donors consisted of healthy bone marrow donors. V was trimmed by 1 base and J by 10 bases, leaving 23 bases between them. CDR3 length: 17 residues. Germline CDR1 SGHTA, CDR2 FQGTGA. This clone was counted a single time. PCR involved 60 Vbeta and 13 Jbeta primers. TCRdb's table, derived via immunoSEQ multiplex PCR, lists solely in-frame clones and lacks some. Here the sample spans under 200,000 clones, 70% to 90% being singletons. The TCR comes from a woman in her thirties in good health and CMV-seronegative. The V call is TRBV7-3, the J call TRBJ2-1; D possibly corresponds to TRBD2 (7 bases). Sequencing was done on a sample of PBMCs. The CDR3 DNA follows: TGTGCCAGCAGCTTAAGAGGGGGGGCGGACTCTTCTAGGGAGCAGTTCTTC. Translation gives CASSLRGGADSSREQFF. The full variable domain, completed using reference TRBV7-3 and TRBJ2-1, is GAGVSQTPSNKVTEKGKYVELRCDPISGHTALYWYRQSLGQGPEFLIYFQGTGAADDSGLPNDRFFAVRPEGSVSTLKIQRTERGDSAVYLCASSLRGGADSSREQFFGPGTRLTVL.